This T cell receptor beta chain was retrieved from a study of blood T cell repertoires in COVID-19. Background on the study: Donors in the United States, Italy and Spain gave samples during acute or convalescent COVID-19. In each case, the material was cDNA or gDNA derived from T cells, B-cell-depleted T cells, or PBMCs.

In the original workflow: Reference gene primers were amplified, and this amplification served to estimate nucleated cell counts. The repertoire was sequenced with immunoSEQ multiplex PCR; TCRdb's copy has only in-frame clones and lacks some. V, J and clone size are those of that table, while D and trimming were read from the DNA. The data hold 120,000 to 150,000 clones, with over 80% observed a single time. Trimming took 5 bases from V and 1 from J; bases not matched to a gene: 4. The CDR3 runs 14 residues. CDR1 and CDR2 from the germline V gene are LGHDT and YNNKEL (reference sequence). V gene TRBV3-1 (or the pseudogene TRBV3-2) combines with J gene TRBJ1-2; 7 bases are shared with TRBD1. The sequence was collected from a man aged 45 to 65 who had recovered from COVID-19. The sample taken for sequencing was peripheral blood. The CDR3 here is CASSYRDSNYGYTF. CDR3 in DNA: TGTGCCAGCAGCTACCGGGACAGTAACTATGGCTACACCTTC.